A single count supports the clone carrying this TCR beta chain. The antigen remains unidentified. Germline V lookup: CDR1 LNHDA, CDR2 SQIVND (reference sequence). V was pared by 1 base and J by 0 bases, with 18 bases between. The CDR3 totals 18 residues. The PCR ran on 60 Vbeta and 13 Jbeta primers. The protocol was immunoSEQ multiplex PCR, while the TCRdb copy is restricted to in-frame clones and leaves out a portion. The repertoire includes approximately 200,000 clones, 70% to 80% of them detected once, and 1.5% to 2% sits in the top ten. This entry belongs to a study of cytomegalovirus exposure and HLA in healthy donors. Study conclusions and caveats: When analyzed later, the rates of TCR association showed variation by HLA locus, with DRB1 the most and HLA-C the fewest. The authors judged a highly shared variant cluster likely a sequencing artifact.

This chain links TRBV19 with TRBJ1-1; D perhaps matches TRBD1 (6 bases). The TCR was taken from a man aged 25-45 years in good health and CMV-seronegative. Sample: PBMCs. The CDR3 reads CASSIGNRVDSLNTEAFF. CDR3 in DNA: TGTGCCAGTAGTATAGGGAATAGGGTGGACAGTTTGAACACTGAAGCTTTCTTT.